The next 10 T cell receptor beta chains were all read from a single sample in a study of blood T cell repertoires in COVID-19. Only in-frame clones appear in the TCRdb table, and some are missing; sequencing was by immunoSEQ multiplex PCR. The data contain tens of thousands of clones, around 88% of them singletons. The source material was peripheral blood. These receptors were collected from an older woman with acute or convalescent COVID-19.

V usage is TRBV5-6 and J usage is TRBJ2-1; D remains unclear. V was trimmed by 4 bases and J by 6 bases, leaving 14 bases between them. The CDR3 runs to 14 residues. Germline V lookup: CDR1 SGHDT, CDR2 YYEEEE. DNA for the CDR3: TGTGCCAGCAGCCCTCCTGGCCCGTTCAATGAGCAGTTCTTC. Protein: CASSPPGPFNEQFF.

The chain recombines TRBV28 with TRBJ2-3; 9 nucleotides agree with TRBD2. The CDR3 loop spans 15 amino acids. V shed 5 bases and J 1 base; nucleotides not matched to a gene: 4. Germline V gene lookup returns CDR1 MDHEN and CDR2 SYDVKM. The CDR3 spells CASSQRTSGTDTQYF. The CDR3 DNA is TGTGCCAGCAGTCAACGGACTAGCGGCACAGATACGCAGTATTTT.

CDR3 sequence reads: CASSVDGQLNYGYTF. CDR3 nucleotide sequence: TGTGCCAGCAGCGTAGACGGACAGTTAAACTATGGCTACACCTTC. The genes are TRBV9 and TRBJ1-2; a weak D match, TRBD1 (6 bases). The CDR3 loop spans 15 amino acids. Germline values: CDR1 SGDLS, CDR2 YYNGEE. V shed 0 bases and J shed 2 bases, with 11 bases lying between them.

The V call is TRBV28, the J call TRBJ2-2, with D perhaps matching TRBD1 (5 bases). Looked up from germline, CDR1 is MDHEN and CDR2 is SYDVKM. The CDR3 has 15 amino acids. Between the trimmed V and J ends, which lost 3 bases and 1 base, there was a span of 9 bases. The CDR3 sequence: CASSFADRNTGELFF. CDR3 DNA: TGTGCCAGCAGTTTCGCTGACAGGAACACCGGGGAGCTGTTTTTT.

The V and J genes are TRBV5-4 and TRBJ2-5; D not certain. The V end lost 2 bases, the J end lost 5 bases, and 4 bases lay between the germline ends. Germline values: CDR1 SGHNT, CDR2 YYREEE (reference sequence). The CDR3 spans 11 residues. For the CDR3, the DNA is TGTGCCAGCAGCTTCCAGGAGACCCAGTACTTC. It encodes CASSFQETQYF.

V usage is TRBV6-5 and J usage is TRBJ1-2; D possibly corresponds to TRBD1 (5 bases). The CDR3 spans 15 residues. V lost 2 bases and J 3 bases, leaving 13 bases between the germline ends. The germline V gene encodes CDR1 MNHEY and CDR2 SVGAGI. In nucleotides, the CDR3 is TGTGCCAGCAGTTACGGGTTCGGGGGAGACTATGGCTACACCTTC. Residues: CASSYGFGGDYGYTF.

This clone was recorded once. The chain carries TRBV9 and TRBJ2-1, with D possibly being TRBD1 (7 bases). Per the germline V gene, CDR1 is SGDLS and CDR2 is YYNGEE. The CDR3 is made up of 15 amino acids. Trimming removed 1 base from V and 5 bases from J, with 13 bases in between. The DNA of the CDR3 is TGTGCCAGCAGCGTAAGACAGGGAGGCGACAATGAGCAGTTCTTC. Encoded protein: CASSVRQGGDNEQFF.

The V gene is TRBV5-1, the J gene TRBJ1-5; D remains unclear. Germline V gene lookup returns CDR1 SGHRS and CDR2 YFSETQ. The CDR3 extends over 14 amino acids. V lost 7 bases to trimming and J lost 1 base, with 12 bases between them. Here the CDR3 DNA reads TGCGCCAGCGGGGAGGACGGAAGCAATCAGCCCCAGCATTTT. Protein product: CASGEDGSNQPQHF.

This rearrangement joins TRBV19 to TRBJ2-1; maybe TRBD2 (5 bases). The V and J ends lost 4 bases and 5 bases respectively, with 15 bases between them. This CDR3 comprises 15 residues. Germline V CDR1 and CDR2: LNHDA, SQIVND (reference sequence). The CDR3 protein is CASSNFRGRNNEQFF. Written as DNA, the CDR3 is TGTGCCAGTAGTAATTTCCGGGGAAGAAACAATGAGCAGTTCTTC.

The count of this clone is one. The chain uses TRBV19 and TRBJ1-2; no reliable D call. The CDR3 covers 13 residues. CDR1 and CDR2 (germline): LNHDA, SQIVND (reference sequence). The V end was cut by 2 bases, the J end by 6 bases, with 10 bases between. As DNA, the CDR3 is TGTGCCAGTAGTATACAAGTGTCAGATGGCTACACCTTC. Translation gives CASSIQVSDGYTF.